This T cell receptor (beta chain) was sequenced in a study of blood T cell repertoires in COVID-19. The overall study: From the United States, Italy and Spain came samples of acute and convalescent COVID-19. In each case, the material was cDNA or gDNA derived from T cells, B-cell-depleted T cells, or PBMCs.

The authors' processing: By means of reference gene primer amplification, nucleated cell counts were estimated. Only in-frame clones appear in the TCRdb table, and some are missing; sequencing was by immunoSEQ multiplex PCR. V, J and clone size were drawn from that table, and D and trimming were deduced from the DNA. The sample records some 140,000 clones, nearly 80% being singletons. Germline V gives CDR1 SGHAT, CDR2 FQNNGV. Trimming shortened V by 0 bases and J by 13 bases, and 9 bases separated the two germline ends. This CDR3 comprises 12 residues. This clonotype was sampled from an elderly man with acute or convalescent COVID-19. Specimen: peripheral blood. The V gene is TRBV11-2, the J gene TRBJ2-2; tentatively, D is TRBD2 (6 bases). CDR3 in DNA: TGTGCCAGCAGCTTAGAGGCAGCGGGGCTGTTTTTT. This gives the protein CASSLEAAGLFF.